These 14 T cell receptor beta chains were sequenced from one sample in a study of blood T cell repertoires in COVID-19. TCRdb keeps only in-frame clones here, not all; method: immunoSEQ multiplex PCR. Found here are approximately 100,000 clones, roughly 87% of them singletons; the top ten hold more than 5.5%. The sequencing input was peripheral blood. These receptors all come from a human donor in a cohort sampled during active COVID-19.

This sequence joins TRBV13 and TRBJ1-5, with TRBD1 identical over 8 bases. Trimming removed 0 bases from V and 7 bases from J; junction bases left unmatched: 5. This CDR3 has 15 amino acids. Germline assignment: CDR1 PRHDT and CDR2 FYEKMQ (reference sequence). The CDR3 DNA is TGTGCCAGCAGCTTAGGGGACAGGGAAAGACAGCCCCAGCATTTT. Its translation: CASSLGDRERQPQHF.

V gene TRBV27 combines with J gene TRBJ2-7; 8 positions agree with TRBD2. After removal of 2 bases from V and 4 bases from J, the junction contained 7 bases not matched to a gene. Germline V gives CDR1 MNHEY, CDR2 SMNVEV (reference sequence). The CDR3 is made up of 15 amino acids. The CDR3 here is CASSLGRGVVYEQYF. CDR3 DNA sequence: TGTGCCAGCAGTTTAGGGCGGGGGGTAGTATACGAGCAGTACTTC.

This clone was seen more than once but under ten times. V is TRBV7-9 and J is TRBJ2-5; TRBD2 might be the D (6 bases). Germline-derived CDR1 and CDR2 are SEHNR and FQNEAQ (reference sequence). V dropped 5 bases and J dropped 5 bases, with 15 bases sitting between them. The CDR3 runs to 14 residues. CDR3 loop: CASSPDGGMETQYF. CDR3 nucleotide sequence: TGTGCCAGCAGCCCCGATGGAGGGATGGAGACCCAGTACTTC.

This chain links TRBV3-1 (or the pseudogene TRBV3-2) with TRBJ2-1, with 8 bases aligning to TRBD2. J gave up 2 bases and V 1 base, and 4 bases lay outside the gene matches. Germline values: CDR1 LGHDT, CDR2 YNNKEL (reference sequence). The CDR3 extends over 16 amino acids. The CDR3 nucleotides are TGTGCCAGCAGCCAAGTTGGCGGGAGGACCTACAATGAGCAGTTCTTC. This codes for CASSQVGGRTYNEQFF.

The CDR3 spells CASSLRRGGAYEQYF. CDR3 coding DNA: TGTGCCAGCAGTCTACGCAGGGGTGGGGCCTACGAGCAGTACTTC. This sequence joins TRBV27 and TRBJ2-7; D perhaps matches TRBD1 (6 bases). V lost 5 bases to trimming and J lost 2 bases, with 16 bases between them. Germline V CDR1 and CDR2: MNHEY, SMNVEV (reference sequence). The CDR3 contains 15 residues.

The chain couples TRBV10-3 to TRBJ1-5; D is unclear. CDR3 length equals 13 residues. V shed 6 bases and J shed 7 bases, with 13 bases lying between them. Germline V CDR1 and CDR2: ENHRY, SYGVKD. Written as DNA, the CDR3 is TGTGCCATCAGCTTGAACTTAGAACAGCCCCAGCATTTT. It translates to CAISLNLEQPQHF.

The chain links TRBV7-8 to TRBJ2-3, with TRBD1 matching 9 bases. This CDR3 region has 19 residues. CDR1 is SGHVS, CDR2 FQNEAQ, per germline. V trimming: 6 bases; J trimming: 2 bases; junction bases outside the gene matches: 18. The DNA of the CDR3 is TGTGCCAGCAGACCTACCCGCGCGGGACAGGGTCGATCCACAGATACGCAGTATTTT. Translation: CASRPTRAGQGRSTDTQYF.

This clone has just a few counts. The genes are TRBV28 and TRBJ2-3; TRBD2 is a possible D gene (6 bases). This CDR3 region has 15 residues. Germline V CDR1 and CDR2: MDHEN, SYDVKM. V shed 3 bases and J shed 0 bases, with 10 bases lying between them. DNA of the CDR3: TGTGCCAGCAGTTTGGGGACTGCTAGCACAGATACGCAGTATTTT. Residues: CASSLGTASTDTQYF.

J is TRBJ2-4 and V is TRBV7-9; 8 bases line up with TRBD1. CDR3 length equals 15 residues. The germline V gene has CDR1 SEHNR and CDR2 FQNEAQ (reference sequence). V gave up 1 base and J gave up 8 bases; unmatched junction bases: 7. CDR3 sequence (DNA): TGTGCCAGCAGCTTAGGGTCAGGGGGCTTCGACATTCAGTACTTC. It yields the protein CASSLGSGGFDIQYF.

The chain is built from TRBV27 and TRBJ2-1; 9 positions agree with TRBD2. J was trimmed by 0 bases and V by 0 bases; bases with no gene match: 0. This CDR3 is 16 amino acids long. Germline V lookup: CDR1 MNHEY, CDR2 SMNVEV (reference sequence). CDR3 in amino acids: CASSLSSGGSYNEQFF. For the CDR3, the DNA is TGTGCCAGCAGTTTATCTAGCGGGGGCTCCTACAATGAGCAGTTCTTC.

The chain is built from TRBV2 and TRBJ1-3; 7 bases match TRBD1. This CDR3 is 16 amino acids long. V gave up 2 bases and J gave up 2 bases; unmatched junction bases: 6. Germline assignment: CDR1 SNHLY and CDR2 FYNNEI. DNA for the CDR3: TGTGCCAGCAGTGAACACCCCGGGACAGCTGGAAACACCATATATTTT. Translating gives CASSEHPGTAGNTIYF. Filled out from reference TRBV2 and TRBJ1-3, the complete variable domain reads EPEVTQTPSHQVTQMGQEVILRCVPISNHLYFYWYRQILGQKVEFLVSFYNNEISEKSEIFDDQFSVERPDGSNFTLKIRSTKLEDSAMYFCASSEHPGTAGNTIYFGEGSWLTVV.

In DNA, the CDR3 is TGTGCCAGCAGCTTTGACTGGGTGCAGTACTTC. Encoded protein: CASSFDWVQYF. The chain has TRBV7-2 and TRBJ2-7; no reliable D call. V gave up 3 bases and J gave up 9 bases, with 9 bases separating them. The CDR3 sequence is 11 residues long. Per germline, CDR1 SGHTA and CDR2 FQGNSA.

The V gene is TRBV28, the J gene TRBJ1-2, with D tentatively TRBD1 (6 bases). V was trimmed by 6 bases and J by 8 bases, leaving 13 bases between them. The CDR3 extends over 12 amino acids. In germline, CDR1 is MDHEN, CDR2 SYDVKM. The CDR3 sequence: CASRPPTGGYTF. CDR3 DNA: TGTGCCAGCAGGCCGCCGACAGGAGGCTACACCTTC.

V is TRBV6-4 and J is TRBJ2-5, with 10 bases lining up with TRBD2. This CDR3 comprises 15 residues. Germline V lookup: CDR1 MRHNA, CDR2 SNTAGT. With 5 bases clipped from V and 2 bases from J, the junction kept 5 bases outside the gene matches. CDR3 in amino acids: CASSWTSGFQETQYF. The CDR3 DNA follows: TGTGCCAGCAGTTGGACTAGCGGCTTTCAAGAGACCCAGTACTTC.